The present T cell receptor beta chain was sequenced within a study of blood T cell repertoires in COVID-19 (dated by TCRdb to the early 2020s). About the investigation overall: Samples from collaborators originated in the United States, Italy and Spain and spanned both the acute and convalescent phases of COVID-19. Deeply sampled blood TCRbeta repertoires from subjects exposed to, actively infected with, or recovered from COVID-19 were included in the dataset. The samples were drawn from the first 160 participants of the ongoing ImmuneRACE study and from over 950 subjects provided by 6 global collaborators. The material from the prospective study consisted of cDNA or gDNA derived from T cells, B-cell-depleted T cells, or PBMCs. The sample metadata nearly always contained a de-identified subject ID, COVID-19 status, age in years and sex. A freely available public database, intended as a resource for researchers studying the immune response to SARS-CoV-2, is where the repertoires were released. Where available, HLA class I and class II types were obtained from metadata supplied by the sample provider rather than from assay-based typing. The full study reports these points: How much clinical and demographic metadata was included differed by source and by participant, and the metadata was provided uncurated.

Notes on this clone: The antigen it binds to is not known. The record has no base qualities; no much larger clone is one base away.

From the cysteine through the phenylalanine, the CDR3 covers 13 amino acids. Just CDR3 DNA is preserved here, 39 bases in frame from base 1. V sheds 7 bases and J sheds 9 bases, leaving 19 bases between their ends. In the germline V gene, CDR1 corresponds to MNHEY and CDR2 to SVGAGI. TCRbeta CDR3 regions were amplified from genomic DNA using the immunoSEQ Assay, a bias-controlled multiplex PCR. Concerning the study's data processing: The number of nucleated cells in each sample was estimated by amplification of reference gene primers within the assay. To quantify the absolute abundance of each unique TCRbeta CDR3 rearrangement, sequence reads were collapsed and filtered. Productive Simpson clonality was computed per sample as the square root of Simpson's diversity index over productive rearrangements. This is the immuneACCESS table as TCRdb keeps it, with only in-frame sequences that have V and J called. A part of the clones is gone; compared with another copy, unresolved V genes explain less than half, and the rest is unexplained. The DNA gave D and trimming, while V, J and clone size come from that table. This sample comprises about 320,000 clones, over 85% of them detected only once. Around 10% of the sample lies in the top ten.

In Seattle, one collaborating source enrolled patients while the infection was active and tracked those patients longitudinally over the course of disease. Whole blood was collected in K2EDTA tubes by collaborating institutions according to the institutions' own protocols. For TCRbeta analysis, collaborator samples were shipped as frozen whole blood, as isolated PBMCs, or as DNA extracted from either sample type. The sample comprised peripheral blood. The sequence is built from TRBV6-5 and TRBJ2-7; TRBD1 is perhaps the D gene, given 6 matching bases. This receptor was taken from a woman between 25 and 40 years old with COVID-19, enrolled during active disease. The CDR3: CASTGQTRGSQYF. The DNA is TGTGCCAGCACCGGACAGACCCGGGGTTCGCAGTACTTC.